The source of this T cell receptor (beta chain) is a study of graft-versus-host responses after intestinal transplantation. Only in-frame clones appear in the TCRdb table, and some are missing; sequencing was by immunoSEQ multiplex PCR. The repertoire includes over 45,000 clones, about 87% of them detected once, and 1.6% sits in the top ten. V dropped 3 bases and J dropped 8 bases, with 15 bases sitting between them. The CDR3 length is 14 residues. Germline values: CDR1 SGHNT, CDR2 YYREEE (reference sequence). The specimen was PBMCs, collected 26 days after transplant. This TCR derives from a human patient who received an intestinal transplant, so some T cells may come from the graft donor. The V and J genes are TRBV5-4 and TRBJ1-3, with a weak D call TRBD1 (5 bases). CDR3 region: CASSSQGGGDTIYF. The CDR3 nucleotides read TGTGCCAGCAGCTCCCAGGGTGGCGGGGACACCATATATTTT.